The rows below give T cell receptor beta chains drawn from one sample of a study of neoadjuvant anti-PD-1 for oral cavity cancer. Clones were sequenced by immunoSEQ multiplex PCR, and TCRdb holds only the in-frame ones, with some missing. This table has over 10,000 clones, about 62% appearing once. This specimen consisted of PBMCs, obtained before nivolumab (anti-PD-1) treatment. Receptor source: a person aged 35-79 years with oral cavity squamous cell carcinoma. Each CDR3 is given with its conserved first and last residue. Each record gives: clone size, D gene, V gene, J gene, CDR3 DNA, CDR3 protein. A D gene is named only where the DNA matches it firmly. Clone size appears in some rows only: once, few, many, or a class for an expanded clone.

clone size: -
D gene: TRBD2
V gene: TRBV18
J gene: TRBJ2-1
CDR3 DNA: TGTGCCAGCTCACCAAAAAACGGGGGGTGGGCCCGAAGCTCCTACAATGAGCAGTTCTTC
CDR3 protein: CASSPKNGGWARSSYNEQFF

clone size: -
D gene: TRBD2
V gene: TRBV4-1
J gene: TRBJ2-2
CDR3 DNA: TGCGCCAGCAGCCAACCACTAGCGGGAGGCGGGGAGCTGTTTTTT
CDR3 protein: CASSQPLAGGGELFF

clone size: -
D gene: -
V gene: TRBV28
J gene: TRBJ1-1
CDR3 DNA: TGTGCCAGCCTACAGGGCGGCGGCACTGAAGCTTTCTTT
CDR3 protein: CASLQGGGTEAFF

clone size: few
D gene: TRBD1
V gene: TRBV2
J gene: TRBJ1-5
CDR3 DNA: TGTGCCAGCAGCAGGGGGTTGAGCAATCAGCCCCAGCATTTT
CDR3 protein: CASSRGLSNQPQHF

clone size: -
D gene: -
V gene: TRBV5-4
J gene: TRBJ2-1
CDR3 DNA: TGTGCCAGCAGCTTGGAAGTGGGAGCCTCCTACAATGAGCAGTTCTTC
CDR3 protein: CASSLEVGASYNEQFF

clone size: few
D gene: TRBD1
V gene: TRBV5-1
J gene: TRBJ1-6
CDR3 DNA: TGCGCCAGCAGTCTGGACAGGTGGACCTATAATTCACCCCTCCACTTT
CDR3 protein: CASSLDRWTYNSPLHF

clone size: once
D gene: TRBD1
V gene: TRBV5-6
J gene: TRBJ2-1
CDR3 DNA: TGTGCCAGCAGACAGGGGACAAGGGCTTACAATGAGCAGTTCTTC
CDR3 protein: CASRQGTRAYNEQFF

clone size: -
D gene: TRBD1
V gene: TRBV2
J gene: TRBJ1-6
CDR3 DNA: TGTGCCAGCAGTTTACAGGGGAACAATTCACCCCTCCACTTT
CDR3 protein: CASSLQGNNSPLHF

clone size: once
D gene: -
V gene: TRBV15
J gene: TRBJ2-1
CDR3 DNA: TGTGCCACCAGCGCGGGTGGGCGGGCCTCATCCTACAATGAGCAGTTCTTC
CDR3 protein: CATSAGGRASSYNEQFF

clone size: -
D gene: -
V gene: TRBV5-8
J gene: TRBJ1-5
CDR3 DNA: TGTGCCACGAATCAGGGGAATTTGGGCAATCAGCCCCAGCATTTT
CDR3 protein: CATNQGNLGNQPQHF

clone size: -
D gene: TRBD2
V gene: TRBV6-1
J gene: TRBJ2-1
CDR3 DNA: TGTGCCACCAATCCGACTAGCGGGAGGGCCAATGAGCAGTTCTTC
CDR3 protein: CATNPTSGRANEQFF

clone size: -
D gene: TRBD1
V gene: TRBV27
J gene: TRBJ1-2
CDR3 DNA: TGTGCCAGCAGTTTAGCAGGGGGCGCCGGTGGCTACACCTTC
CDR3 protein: CASSLAGGAGGYTF

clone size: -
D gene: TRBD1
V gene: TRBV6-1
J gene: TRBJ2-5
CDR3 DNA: TGTGCCAGCAGTGGGACAGGGGAAGAGACCCAGTACTTC
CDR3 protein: CASSGTGEETQYF

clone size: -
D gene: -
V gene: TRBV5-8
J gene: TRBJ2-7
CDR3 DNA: TGTGCCAGCAGCTTCCACTACGAGCAGTACTTC
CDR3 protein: CASSFHYEQYF

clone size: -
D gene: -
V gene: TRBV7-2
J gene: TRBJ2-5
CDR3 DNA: TGTGCCAGCAGCTTAGCGGGAGGAGACAGGGAGACCCAGTACTTC
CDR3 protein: CASSLAGGDRETQYF

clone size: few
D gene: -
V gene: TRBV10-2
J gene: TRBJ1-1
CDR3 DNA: TGCGCCAGCAGTTTGGGCCAGGGTGGAGGCGCTGAAGCTTTCTTT
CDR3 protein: CASSLGQGGGAEAFF

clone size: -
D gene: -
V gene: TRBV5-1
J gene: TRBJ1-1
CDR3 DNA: TGCGCCAGCAGCTTGGCCGGGACACACACTGAAGCTTTCTTT
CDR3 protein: CASSLAGTHTEAFF